A single sample gave rise to the 25 T cell receptor beta chains below, sequenced in a study of CD8 T cells in ankylosing spondylitis. In TCRdb, the 5' RACE reads were re-called with MiXCR into one record per CDR3 protein. The sample lists 200,000 to 300,000 distinct CDR3 sequences, roughly a tenth occurring once. The sample taken for sequencing was blood, either unsorted or a sorted T cell fraction (not recorded which). All receptors derive from a male donor with ankylosing spondylitis or in good health (not recorded which).

Ten or more counts support this clonotype. The rearrangement links TRBV27 to TRBJ1-6, with 9 bases lining up with TRBD1. The CDR3 runs to 17 residues. Germline-derived CDR1 and CDR2 are MNHEY and SMNVEV (reference sequence). Trimming removed 5 bases from V and 2 bases from J; junction bases left unmatched: 7. The CDR3 protein is CASSRGQGTAYNSPLHF. In nucleotides, the CDR3 is TGTGCCAGCAGTCGGGGACAGGGTACGGCCTATAATTCACCCCTCCACTTT.

This clonotype has just one count. Just one base apart from a much larger clone, this may be a read error. The chain couples TRBV20-1 to TRBJ2-5; D gene ambiguous. The CDR3 has 10 residues. Germline V gene data show CDR1 as DFQATT and CDR2 as SNEGSKA (reference sequence). Deletions cut 8 bases from V and 8 bases from J, with 12 bases between. DNA for the CDR3: TGCAGTACACCAAATCGTACCCAGTACTTC. Translated: CSTPNRTQYF.

With regard to this clonotype: A single base separates this from a much larger clone, so it may be a read error. V is TRBV6-1 and J is TRBJ1-1, with TRBD1 identical over 7 bases. This CDR3 spans 17 amino acids. V lost 2 bases to trimming and J lost 4 bases; unmatched junction nucleotides: 13. Looked up from germline, CDR1 is MNHNS and CDR2 is SASEGT. The CDR3 DNA sequence: TGTGCCAGCAGTGAACCCTTCCTTAGGGACAGAGCCACTGAAGCTTTCTTT. It translates to CASSEPFLRDRATEAFF.

This clonotype has at least ten counts. The rearrangement uses TRBV23-1 and TRBJ1-1; the D gene is possibly TRBD1 (6 bases). Being an ORF, TRBV23-1 has a function that is uncertain. Trimming left V 2 bases short and J 5 bases short, with 9 bases between. The CDR3 is 13 amino acids. The CDR3 bases are TGCGCCAGCAGTCAAGCAGGGGAGACTGAAGCTTTCTTT. Residues: CASSQAGETEAFF.

This clonotype came up a few times. This chain uses TRBV20-1 with TRBJ2-1; TRBD1 matches 9 bases. This CDR3 comprises 13 residues. With V trimmed by 4 bases and J by 7 bases, 5 bases remained unmatched. Germline CDR1 is DFQATT and CDR2 is SNEGSKA (reference sequence). The CDR3 DNA reads TGCAGTGCTACGCATGACAGGGGGAATGAGCAGTTCTTC. Translated, it gives CSATHDRGNEQFF.

V gene TRBV30 combines with J gene TRBJ1-2, with a possible D match to TRBD1 (6 bases). Between the trimmed V and J ends, which lost 3 bases and 5 bases, there was a span of 7 bases. The germline V gene has CDR1 GTSNPN and CDR2 SVGIG (reference sequence). The length of the CDR3 is 11 residues. CDR3 loop: CAWSQGYGYTF. The CDR3 bases are TGTGCCTGGAGCCAGGGGTATGGCTACACCTTC.

This clonotype was observed at least ten times. This chain joins TRBV5-1 and TRBJ2-1; no firm D call. Trimming took off 6 bases at V and 11 bases at J, with 15 bases between the two ends. The germline CDR1 and CDR2 sequences are SGHRS and YFSETQ. CDR3 size: 12 residues. Here the CDR3 reads CASTDDFLKQFF. CDR3 bases: TGCGCCAGCACTGATGACTTCTTAAAGCAGTTCTTC.

This chain uses TRBV4-1 with TRBJ2-1, with 7 bases identical to TRBD2. The length of the CDR3 is 15 residues. Germline CDR1 reads MGHRA; CDR2 reads YSYEKL. With V trimmed by 1 base and J by 4 bases, 4 bases remained unmatched. CDR3 coding DNA: TGCGCCAGCAGCCAAGTAGCGGGTCGGTACAATGAGCAGTTCTTC. Residues: CASSQVAGRYNEQFF.

This clonotype was seen ten or more times. The rearrangement uses TRBV12-3 or TRBV12-4 and TRBJ2-1; D might be TRBD1 (5 bases). The CDR3 totals 14 residues. The V gene lost 7 bases and the J gene lost 3 bases, with 13 bases spanning the gap. CDR3 DNA: TGTGCCAGCACCTTGGACCAGGGCTACAATGAGCAGTTCTTC. This gives the protein CASTLDQGYNEQFF.

This clonotype was observed a few times. The chain has TRBV12-3 or TRBV12-4 and TRBJ2-4; 12 nucleotides align to TRBD2. This CDR3 comprises 15 residues. Trimming cost V 1 base and J 12 bases; bases outside gene matches: 7. The DNA for the CDR3 is TGTGCCAGCAGTTTAGAGGCTAGCGGGGGGGCTGGTCAGTACTTC. It codes for CASSLEASGGAGQYF.

This clonotype has at least ten counts. CDR3 nucleotide sequence: TGTGCCAGCGGAAGGTTGGATGAGCAGTTCTTC. This sequence encodes CASGRLDEQFF. This sequence joins TRBV12-3 or TRBV12-4 and TRBJ2-1; no firm D call. The CDR3 has 11 amino acids. Trimming took 8 bases from V and 8 from J, leaving 10 bases between them.

Many counts were recorded for this clonotype. V and J are TRBV4-1 and TRBJ1-5, with 10 bases that match TRBD1. The V gene end was trimmed by 0 bases and the J gene end by 4 bases; junction bases not matched to a gene: 12. The CDR3 totals 19 residues. Germline lookup yields CDR1 MGHRA and CDR2 YSYEKL. The CDR3 protein is CASSQDPEIRQGANQPQHF. The DNA of the CDR3 is TGCGCCAGCAGCCAAGATCCGGAGATTCGACAGGGGGCGAATCAGCCCCAGCATTTT.

This clonotype was recorded many times. V is TRBV10-3 and J is TRBJ1-1; the match to TRBD1 covers 8 bases. J gave up 4 bases and V 6 bases, and 7 bases lay outside the gene matches. Germline lookup yields CDR1 ENHRY and CDR2 SYGVKD. The CDR3 length is 14 residues. CDR3: CAIRDRVTGTEAFF. The CDR3 bases are TGTGCCATCAGGGACAGGGTAACGGGCACTGAAGCTTTCTTT.

This clonotype turned up a few times. The chain has TRBV4-1 and TRBJ2-3; D gene unclear. The germline V and J ends were trimmed by 4 bases and 1 base, with 9 bases remaining between them. Germline CDR1 MGHRA, CDR2 YSYEKL. This CDR3 has 14 amino acids. The CDR3 protein is CASSPLGGTDTQYF. The CDR3 DNA sequence: TGCGCCAGCAGCCCCCTGGGCGGCACAGATACGCAGTATTTT.

Regarding this clonotype: A much larger clone differs from this one at a single base, so this may be a read error. The chain employs TRBV4-1 and TRBJ2-7; 15 bases are a match to TRBD2. Germline CDR1 MGHRA, CDR2 YSYEKL. There are 18 residues in the CDR3. Trimming took 3 bases from V and 6 from J; bases not matched to a gene: 12. CDR3 loop: CASSQADMGLAGGGEQYF. CDR3 coding DNA: TGCGCCAGCAGCCAGGCCGACATGGGACTAGCGGGAGGAGGCGAGCAGTACTTC.

This clonotype was detected ten times or more. The V call is TRBV9, the J call TRBJ1-3; no clear D gene. With 0 bases removed from V and 6 bases from J, the gap between germline ends came to 10 bases. The CDR3 extends over 14 amino acids. Germline V lookup: CDR1 SGDLS, CDR2 YYNGEE. CDR3 protein: CASSVDPGKNTIYF. Written as DNA, the CDR3 is TGTGCCAGCAGCGTAGATCCAGGAAAAAACACCATATATTTT.

The chain uses TRBV20-1 and TRBJ2-1; 8 bases are a match to TRBD2. V dropped 3 bases and J dropped 9; count of bases not matched to a gene: 10. The V gene's germline CDR1 is DFQATT and CDR2 SNEGSKA (reference sequence). This CDR3 has 14 amino acids. CDR3 sequence reads: CSARVRGGLTEQFF. In nucleotides, the CDR3 is TGCAGTGCTAGGGTACGGGGGGGTCTGACTGAGCAGTTCTTC.

This clonotype was found many times. The chain combines TRBV20-1 with TRBJ2-4; TRBD2 agrees at 12 bases. V dropped 3 bases and J dropped 0; count of bases not matched to a gene: 6. CDR1 is DFQATT and CDR2 is SNEGSKA in the germline V gene (reference sequence). This CDR3 region has 17 residues. The CDR3 region has the DNA TGCAGTGCTAGGTGGACTAGCGGGGACCTAGCCAAAAACATTCAGTACTTC. This translates into CSARWTSGDLAKNIQYF.

This clonotype was seen a few times. The DNA for the CDR3 is TGCAGTGTATCCCCGACTGGCTACGAGCAGTACTTC. Translated, it gives CSVSPTGYEQYF. This sequence joins TRBV20-1 and TRBJ2-7; no reliable D call. Germline loops: CDR1 DFQATT, CDR2 SNEGSKA (reference sequence). This CDR3 contains 12 residues. Trimming removed 7 bases at V and 3 bases at J, with 13 bases between.

This clonotype was detected ten times or more. The chain recombines TRBV29-1 with TRBJ2-2; the D is unclear. The germline V gene has CDR1 SQVTM and CDR2 ANQGSEA. V dropped 4 bases and J dropped 0 bases, with 9 bases sitting between them. The CDR3 is 14 amino acids. The CDR3 loop is CSVVGSPNTGELFF. The CDR3 bases are TGCAGCGTTGTAGGCAGCCCGAACACCGGGGAGCTGTTTTTT.

In this sample, this clonotype turned up many times. This sequence joins TRBV15 and TRBJ1-4, with D perhaps matching TRBD1 (5 bases). There are 15 residues in the CDR3. Per germline, CDR1 LNHNV and CDR2 YYDKDF (reference sequence). V was trimmed by 1 base and J by 7 bases, leaving 13 bases between them. CDR3 DNA: TGTGCCACCAGCAGAGGAGGGGTAGGGGCTGAAAAACTGTTTTTT. Residues: CATSRGGVGAEKLFF.

This clonotype was counted many times. The rearrangement joins TRBV5-1 to TRBJ1-1, with 8 nucleotides matching TRBD1. Germline CDR1 reads SGHRS; CDR2 reads YFSETQ. The J segment lost 3 bases and the V segment lost 6 bases, leaving 7 bases of the junction unmatched. The CDR3 totals 14 residues. The CDR3 region is CASTLDRVDTEAFF. CDR3 DNA sequence: TGCGCCAGCACATTGGACAGGGTCGACACTGAAGCTTTCTTT. The full variable domain, rest sourced from reference TRBV5-1 and TRBJ1-1, is KAGVTQTPRYLIKTRGQQVTLSCSPISGHRSVSWYQQTPGQGLQFLFEYFSETQRNKGNFPGRFSGRQFSNSRSEMNVSTLELGDSALYLCASTLDRVDTEAFFGQGTRLTVV.

The table lists this clonotype with many counts. This chain uses TRBV29-1 with TRBJ2-7, with 8 bases that match TRBD1. After removal of 6 bases from V and 1 base from J, the junction contained 5 bases not matched to a gene. CDR3 length: 13 amino acids. The germline V gene has CDR1 SQVTM and CDR2 ANQGSEA. The CDR3 nucleotides are TGCAGCGTAACAGGGGGTCCTTCCTACGAGCAGTACTTC. Protein: CSVTGGPSYEQYF.

This clonotype was seen at least ten times. The chain couples TRBV20-1 to TRBJ2-1, with TRBD2 matching 8 bases. The CDR3 length is 15 residues. Per the germline V gene, CDR1 is DFQATT and CDR2 is SNEGSKA (reference sequence). The ends lost 1 base at V and 9 bases at J; junction bases unmatched: 11. The CDR3 region has the DNA TGCAGTGCTAGAGGGACCAGCGGGAGTTACGGTGAGCAGTTCTTC. It yields the protein CSARGTSGSYGEQFF.

This clonotype was seen repeatedly, ten times or more. V usage is TRBV27 and J usage is TRBJ1-5, with 8 bases identical to TRBD1. Losses at the gene ends were 5 bases for V and 4 bases for J; bases not matched to a gene: 7. Germline assignment: CDR1 MNHEY and CDR2 SMNVEV (reference sequence). This CDR3 spans 15 amino acids. CDR3 in DNA: TGTGCCAGCAGTCCAGGGACAGGTCCTAATCAGCCCCAGCATTTT. This codes for CASSPGTGPNQPQHF.